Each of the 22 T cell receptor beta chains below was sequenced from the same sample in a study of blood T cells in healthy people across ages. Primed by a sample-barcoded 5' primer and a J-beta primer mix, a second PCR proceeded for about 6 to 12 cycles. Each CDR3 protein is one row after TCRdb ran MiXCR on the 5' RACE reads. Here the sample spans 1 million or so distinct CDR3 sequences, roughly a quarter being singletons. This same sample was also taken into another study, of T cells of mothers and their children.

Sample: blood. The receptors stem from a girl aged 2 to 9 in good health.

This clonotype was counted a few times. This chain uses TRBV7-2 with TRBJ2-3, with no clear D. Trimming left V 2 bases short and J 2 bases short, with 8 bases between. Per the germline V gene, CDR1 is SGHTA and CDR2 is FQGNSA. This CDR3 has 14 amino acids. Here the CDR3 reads CASSLRPATDTQYF. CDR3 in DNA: TGTGCCAGCAGCTTAAGACCAGCCACAGATACGCAGTATTTT.

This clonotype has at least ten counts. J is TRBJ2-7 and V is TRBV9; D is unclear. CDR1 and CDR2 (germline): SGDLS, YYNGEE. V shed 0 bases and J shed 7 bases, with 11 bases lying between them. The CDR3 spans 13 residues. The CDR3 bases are TGTGCCAGCAGCGTAGATGGTACAGATGAGCAGTACTTC. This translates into CASSVDGTDEQYF.

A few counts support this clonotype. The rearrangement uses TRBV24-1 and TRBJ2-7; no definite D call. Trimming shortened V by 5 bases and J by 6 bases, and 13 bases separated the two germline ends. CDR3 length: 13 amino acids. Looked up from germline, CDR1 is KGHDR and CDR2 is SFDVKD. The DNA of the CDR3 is TGTGCCACCAGTGCGACATCCACCGGCGAGCAGTACTTC. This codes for CATSATSTGEQYF.

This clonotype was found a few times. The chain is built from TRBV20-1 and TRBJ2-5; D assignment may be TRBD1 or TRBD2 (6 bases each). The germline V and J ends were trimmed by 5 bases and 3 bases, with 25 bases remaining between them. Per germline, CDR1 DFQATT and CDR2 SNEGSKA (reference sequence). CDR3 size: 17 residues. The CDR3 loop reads CSAPSGAEGLLEETQYF. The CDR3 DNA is TGCAGTGCTCCCTCAGGGGCGGAAGGACTATTAGAAGAGACCCAGTACTTC.

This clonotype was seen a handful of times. CDR3 sequence (DNA): TGTGCCAGCAGCTTAAACTACATGAACACTGAAGCTTTCTTT. This codes for CASSLNYMNTEAFF. The V gene is TRBV7-2, the J gene TRBJ1-1; D gene uncertain. The V and J ends lost 2 bases and 0 bases respectively, with 7 bases between them. The V gene's germline CDR1 is SGHTA and CDR2 FQGNSA. CDR3 length: 14 amino acids.

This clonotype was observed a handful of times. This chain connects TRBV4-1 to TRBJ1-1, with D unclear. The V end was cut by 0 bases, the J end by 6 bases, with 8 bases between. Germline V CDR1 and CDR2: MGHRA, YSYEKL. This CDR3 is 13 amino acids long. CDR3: CASSQDGRSEAFF. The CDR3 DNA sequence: TGCGCCAGCAGCCAAGATGGGAGGTCTGAAGCTTTCTTT.

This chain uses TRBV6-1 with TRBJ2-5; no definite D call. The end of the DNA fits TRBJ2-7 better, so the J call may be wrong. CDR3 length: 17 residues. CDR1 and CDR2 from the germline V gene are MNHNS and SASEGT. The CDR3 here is CASSEDRVSPTAYEQYF. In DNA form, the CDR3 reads TGTGCCAGCAGTGAAGATAGGGTTTCTCCTACGGCCTACGAGCAGTACTTC.

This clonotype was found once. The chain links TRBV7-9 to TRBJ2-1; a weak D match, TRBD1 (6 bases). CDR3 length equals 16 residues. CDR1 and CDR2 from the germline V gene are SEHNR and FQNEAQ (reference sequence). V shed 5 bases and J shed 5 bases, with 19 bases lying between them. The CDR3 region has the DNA TGTGCCAGCAGCGAAAGCCCTCTGGGGGCAAACAATGAGCAGTTCTTC. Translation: CASSESPLGANNEQFF.

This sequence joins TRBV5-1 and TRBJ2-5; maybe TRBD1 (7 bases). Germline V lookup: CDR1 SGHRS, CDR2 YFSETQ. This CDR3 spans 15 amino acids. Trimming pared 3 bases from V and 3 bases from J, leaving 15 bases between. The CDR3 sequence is CASSWGDRIKETQYF. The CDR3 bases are TGCGCCAGCAGCTGGGGGGACAGAATTAAAGAGACCCAGTACTTC.

CDR3 region: CSATLPGQGYNEQFF. DNA of the CDR3: TGCAGTGCTACTCTTCCGGGACAGGGCTACAATGAGCAGTTCTTC. The chain combines TRBV20-1 with TRBJ2-1; TRBD1 agrees at 9 bases. The CDR3 spans 15 residues. V lost 4 bases to trimming and J lost 3 bases; unmatched junction nucleotides: 7. Germline V gene data show CDR1 as DFQATT and CDR2 as SNEGSKA (reference sequence).

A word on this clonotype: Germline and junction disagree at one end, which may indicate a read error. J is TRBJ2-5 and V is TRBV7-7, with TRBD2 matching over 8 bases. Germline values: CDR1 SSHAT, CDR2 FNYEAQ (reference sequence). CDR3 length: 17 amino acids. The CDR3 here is CASSSTGGASIRETQYF. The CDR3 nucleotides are TGTGCTAGCAGCTCAACCGGGGGGGCCAGTATTAGAGAGACCCAGTACTTC.

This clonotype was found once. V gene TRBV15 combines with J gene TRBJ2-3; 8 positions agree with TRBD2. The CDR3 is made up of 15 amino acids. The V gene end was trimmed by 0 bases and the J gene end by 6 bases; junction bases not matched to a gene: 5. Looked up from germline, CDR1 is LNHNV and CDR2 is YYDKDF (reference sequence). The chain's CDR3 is CATSRDLRTSDTQYF. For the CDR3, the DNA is TGTGCCACCAGCAGAGATCTTAGGACTAGCGATACGCAGTATTTT. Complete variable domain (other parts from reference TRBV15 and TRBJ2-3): DAMVIQNPRYQVTQFGKPVTLSCSQTLNHNVMYWYQQKSSQAPKLLFHYYDKDFNNEADTPDNFQSRRPNTSFCFLDIRSPGLGDTAMYLCATSRDLRTSDTQYFGPGTRLTVL.

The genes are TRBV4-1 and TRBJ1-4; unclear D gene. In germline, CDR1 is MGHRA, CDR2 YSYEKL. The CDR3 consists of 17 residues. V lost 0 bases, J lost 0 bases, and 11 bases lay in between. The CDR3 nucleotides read TGCGCCAGCAGCCAAGATTGGCAGTCTGCAACTAATGAAAAACTGTTTTTT. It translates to CASSQDWQSATNEKLFF.

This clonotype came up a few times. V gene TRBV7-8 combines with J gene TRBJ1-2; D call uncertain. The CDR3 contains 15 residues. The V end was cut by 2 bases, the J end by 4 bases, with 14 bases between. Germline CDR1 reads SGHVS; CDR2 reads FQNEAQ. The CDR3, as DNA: TGTGCCAGCAGCTTAAGGGCCGCCTTCCCCTATGGCTACACCTTC. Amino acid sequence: CASSLRAAFPYGYTF.

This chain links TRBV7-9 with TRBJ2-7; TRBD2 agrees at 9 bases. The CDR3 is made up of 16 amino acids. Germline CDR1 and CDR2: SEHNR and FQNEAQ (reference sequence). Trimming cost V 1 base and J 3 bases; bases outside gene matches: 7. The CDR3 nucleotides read TGTGCCAGCAGCTTAGTAGTCGGACTAGCGATCTACGAGCAGTACTTC. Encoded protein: CASSLVVGLAIYEQYF.

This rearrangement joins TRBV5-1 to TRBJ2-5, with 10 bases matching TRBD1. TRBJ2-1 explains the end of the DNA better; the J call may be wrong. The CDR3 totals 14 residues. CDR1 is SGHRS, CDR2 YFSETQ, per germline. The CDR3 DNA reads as TGCGCCAGCAGCTTAAGGGACAGGGGCTATGAGCAGTTCTTC. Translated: CASSLRDRGYEQFF.

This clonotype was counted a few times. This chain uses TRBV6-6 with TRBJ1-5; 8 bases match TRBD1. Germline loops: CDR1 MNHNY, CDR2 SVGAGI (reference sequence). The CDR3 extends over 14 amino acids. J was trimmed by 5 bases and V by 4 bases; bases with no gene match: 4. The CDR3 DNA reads TGTGCCAGCAGTTCTTACAGGGGGTATCAGCCCCAGCATTTT. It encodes CASSSYRGYQPQHF.

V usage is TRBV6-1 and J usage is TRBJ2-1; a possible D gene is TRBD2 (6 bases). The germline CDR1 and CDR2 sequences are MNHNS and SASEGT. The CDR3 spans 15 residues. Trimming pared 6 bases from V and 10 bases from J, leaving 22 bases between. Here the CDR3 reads CASSLWREGSSEQFF. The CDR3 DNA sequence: TGTGCCAGCAGCCTATGGAGGGAAGGGTCTAGCGAGCAGTTCTTC.

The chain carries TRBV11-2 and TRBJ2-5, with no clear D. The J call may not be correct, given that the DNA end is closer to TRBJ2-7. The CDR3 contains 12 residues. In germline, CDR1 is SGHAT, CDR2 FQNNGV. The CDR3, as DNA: TGTGCCAGCAGCCATGGTGTTTACGAGCAGTACTTC. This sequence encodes CASSHGVYEQYF.

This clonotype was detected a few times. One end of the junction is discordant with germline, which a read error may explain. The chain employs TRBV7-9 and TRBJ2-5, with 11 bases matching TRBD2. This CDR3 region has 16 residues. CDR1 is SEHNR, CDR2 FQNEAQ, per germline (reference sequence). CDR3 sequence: CASSPTSGDVYNERFF. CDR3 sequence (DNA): TGTGCCAGCAGCCCGACTAGCGGGGACGTCTACAATGAGCGGTTCTTC. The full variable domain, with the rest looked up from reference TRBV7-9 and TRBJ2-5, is DTGVSQNPRHKITKRGQNVTFRCDPISEHNRLYWYRQTLGQGPEFLTYFQNEAQLEKSRLLSDRFSAERPKGSFSTLEIQRTEQGDSAMYLCASSPTSGDVYNERFFGPGTRLLVL.

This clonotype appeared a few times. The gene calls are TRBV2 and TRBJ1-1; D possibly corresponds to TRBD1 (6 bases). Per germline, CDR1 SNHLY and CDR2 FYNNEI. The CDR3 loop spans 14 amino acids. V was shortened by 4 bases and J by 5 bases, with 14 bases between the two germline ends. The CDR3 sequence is CASSAWGLRTEAFF. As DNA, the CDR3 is TGTGCCAGCAGTGCGTGGGGGCTAAGGACTGAAGCTTTCTTT.

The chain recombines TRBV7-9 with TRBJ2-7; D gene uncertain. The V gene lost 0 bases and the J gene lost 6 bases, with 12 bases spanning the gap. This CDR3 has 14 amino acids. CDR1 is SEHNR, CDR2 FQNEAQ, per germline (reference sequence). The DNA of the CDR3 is TGTGCCAGCAGCTTAGCTTTTGGGCGTGCCGAGCAGTACTTC. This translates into CASSLAFGRAEQYF.